The 29 T cell receptor beta chains presented below share a single source sample, sequenced in a study of shared clonotypes between healthy human individuals (dated by TCRdb to 2019 to 2021). CD8 naive samples consisted of CD45RO-negative cells that were positively selected for CCR7, yielding a CD45RA+CCR7+ population without TemRA cells. The library relied on the immunoSEQ multiplex PCR assay. This is the immuneACCESS table as TCRdb keeps it, with only in-frame sequences that have V and J called. A part of the clones is gone; compared with another copy, unresolved V genes explain less than half, and the rest is unexplained. Recorded for this sample are around 2,000,000 clones; about 95% of them occurred a single time. The ten largest make up 1% to 1.5% of the sample. Sequenced input: naive CD8+ T cells sorted from blood. In the paper's terms, the cell subset or site label means: CD45RA+CCR7+. The receptor set was obtained from a man younger than 35 in good health.

This clone was seen once. This chain connects TRBV6-6 to TRBJ2-1, with unresolved D. Trimming cost V 2 bases and J 0 bases, with 8 bases left between them. The CDR3 is 15 amino acids. From germline, CDR1 is MNHNY and CDR2 SVGAGI (reference sequence). The CDR3 loop is CASSYTFPSYNEQFF. Written as DNA, the CDR3 is TGTGCCAGCAGTTACACCTTCCCCTCCTACAATGAGCAGTTCTTC.

The chain uses TRBV27 and TRBJ1-1; tentatively, D is TRBD1 (5 bases). Germline loops: CDR1 MNHEY, CDR2 SMNVEV (reference sequence). Between the trimmed V and J ends, which lost 1 base and 7 bases, there was a span of 16 bases. There are 15 residues in the CDR3. This CDR3 is CASSLYNGAGGEAFF. The CDR3 DNA is TGTGCCAGCAGTTTATACAACGGGGCTGGGGGTGAAGCTTTCTTT.

The chain combines TRBV11-1 with TRBJ2-2; 9 nucleotides line up with TRBD1. CDR3 length: 17 residues. Germline CDR1 and CDR2: SGHAT and FQDESV (reference sequence). J gave up 4 bases and V 0 bases, and 6 bases lay outside the gene matches. CDR3 DNA sequence: TGTGCCAGCAGCTTAGCCTCCGGGACAGGGACCACCGGGGAGCTGTTTTTT. It translates to CASSLASGTGTTGELFF.

J is TRBJ2-2 and V is TRBV27, with TRBD2 as a possible D gene (6 bases). The CDR3 is 15 residues long. V dropped 4 bases and J dropped 0 bases, with 9 bases sitting between them. Per germline, CDR1 MNHEY and CDR2 SMNVEV (reference sequence). DNA for the CDR3: TGTGCCAGCAGTTCAGGACTATCGAACACCGGGGAGCTGTTTTTT. This encodes CASSSGLSNTGELFF.

In nucleotides, the CDR3 is TGTGCCAGCAGCGTAGTGAAGGCAGGGTGGGACAGCTACGAGCAGTACTTC. Protein sequence: CASSVVKAGWDSYEQYF. The chain couples TRBV9 to TRBJ2-7; 7 bases match TRBD1. The CDR3 contains 17 residues. Trimming cost V 0 bases and J 3 bases; bases outside gene matches: 12. Looked up from germline, CDR1 is SGDLS and CDR2 is YYNGEE.

CDR3 nucleotide sequence: TGTGCCATCAGTGAGTCTATGGCGGACACTGAAGCTTTCTTT. Amino acids: CAISESMADTEAFF. V is TRBV10-3 and J is TRBJ1-1; D is unclear. With 0 bases removed from V and 3 bases from J, the gap between germline ends came to 8 bases. The germline CDR1 and CDR2 sequences are ENHRY and SYGVKD. The CDR3 totals 14 residues.

This chain links TRBV6-4 with TRBJ1-1, with no clear D. Trimming left V 3 bases short and J 0 bases short, with 11 bases between. Germline CDR1 MRHNA, CDR2 SNTAGT. This CDR3 contains 15 residues. CDR3 residues: CASSELPGLNTEAFF. The CDR3 coding sequence is TGTGCCAGCAGTGAACTCCCCGGGCTGAACACTGAAGCTTTCTTT.

The chain joins TRBV10-3 to TRBJ1-2; 8 bases align to TRBD1. V shed 6 bases, J shed 3 bases, and the junction held 6 bases outside the gene matches. The CDR3 is 14 amino acids. Germline values: CDR1 ENHRY, CDR2 SYGVKD. The CDR3 DNA sequence: TGTGCCATCAGCTTCACAGGGGGGGACTATGGCTACACCTTC. This gives the protein CAISFTGGDYGYTF.

The CDR3 nucleotides are TGTGCCACCAGCAGAGATGCCGTGACCTACGAGCAGTACTTC. Its protein product is CATSRDAVTYEQYF. The chain carries TRBV15 and TRBJ2-7; D gene unclear. Germline CDR1 is LNHNV and CDR2 is YYDKDF (reference sequence). V dropped 0 bases and J dropped 2 bases, with 8 bases sitting between them. This CDR3 is built from 14 residues. The full variable domain, rest sourced from reference TRBV15 and TRBJ2-7, is DAMVIQNPRYQVTQFGKPVTLSCSQTLNHNVMYWYQQKSSQAPKLLFHYYDKDFNNEADTPDNFQSRRPNTSFCFLDIRSPGLGDTAMYLCATSRDAVTYEQYFGPGTRLTVT.

The CDR3 sequence: CASRGQYSYEQYF. The CDR3 bases are TGTGCCAGCAGAGGACAGTACTCCTACGAGCAGTACTTC. The V and J genes are TRBV7-9 and TRBJ2-7, with a weak D call TRBD1 (6 bases). This CDR3 contains 13 residues. Germline V gene sequence: CDR1 SEHNR, CDR2 FQNEAQ (reference sequence). V lost 6 bases to trimming and J lost 0 bases, with 9 bases between them.

This chain connects TRBV12-5 to TRBJ2-7; TRBD1 matches at 10 bases. Germline V gene data show CDR1 as LGHNT and CDR2 as FRNRAP. CDR3 length: 15 amino acids. V gave up 5 bases and J gave up 2 bases; unmatched junction bases: 6. In DNA form, the CDR3 reads TGTGCTAGTGGTCCAGGACAGGGGGTCCCCTACGAGCAGTACTTC. Protein sequence: CASGPGQGVPYEQYF.

This clone was seen a single time. The chain recombines TRBV9 with TRBJ2-1; 7 bases are a match to TRBD2. J was trimmed by 9 bases and V by 0 bases; bases with no gene match: 6. The CDR3 contains 14 residues. Germline V gene lookup returns CDR1 SGDLS and CDR2 YYNGEE. The DNA for the CDR3 is TGTGCCAGCAGCGTAGGTACGGGGGGAGTTGAGCAGTTCTTC. The encoded protein is CASSVGTGGVEQFF.

The chain links TRBV6-1 to TRBJ1-1; D possibly corresponds to TRBD1 (5 bases). V dropped 6 bases and J dropped 3 bases, with 14 bases sitting between them. In germline, CDR1 is MNHNS, CDR2 SASEGT. CDR3 length: 14 amino acids. CDR3 protein: CASSVDRGYTEAFF. The CDR3 DNA is TGTGCCAGCAGCGTAGACCGGGGGTACACTGAAGCTTTCTTT.

This CDR3 is CASTPNGVSDEQFF. As DNA, the CDR3 is TGTGCCAGCACCCCGAACGGGGTTTCCGATGAGCAGTTCTTC. V and J are TRBV11-2 and TRBJ2-1; tentatively, D is TRBD2 (5 bases). This CDR3 is built from 14 residues. V lost 7 bases, J lost 8 bases, and 18 bases lay in between. CDR1 and CDR2 (germline): SGHAT, FQNNGV.

This clone was picked up one time. The chain joins TRBV7-9 to TRBJ2-1; tentative D call: TRBD2 (5 bases). Germline CDR1 reads SEHNR; CDR2 reads FQNEAQ (reference sequence). Trimming left V 1 base short and J 5 bases short, with 12 bases between. CDR3 length: 15 amino acids. The CDR3 bases are TGTGCCAGCAGCTTAGGGACTCACACCCACAATGAGCAGTTCTTC. Translating gives CASSLGTHTHNEQFF.

The chain couples TRBV7-9 to TRBJ2-7; TRBD2 matches at 8 bases. The trim removed 8 bases at V and 0 bases at J, leaving 6 bases unmatched. The CDR3 is made up of 14 amino acids. The germline CDR1 and CDR2 sequences are SEHNR and FQNEAQ (reference sequence). CDR3 nucleotide sequence: TGTGCCAGCCAGGGTAGCGGGATCTCCTACGAGCAGTACTTC. Translating gives CASQGSGISYEQYF.

For this clone: This specimen includes other DNA sequences encoding the same CDR3. The chain couples TRBV9 to TRBJ2-1; 8 bases are shared with TRBD2. Unmatched junction bases numbered 5, after V lost 4 bases and J lost 8 bases. The CDR3 runs to 13 residues. CDR1 is SGDLS and CDR2 is YYNGEE in the germline V gene. DNA for the CDR3: TGTGCCAGCAGCCCCAGCGGGGGATATGAGCAGTTCTTC. Its translation is CASSPSGGYEQFF. The variable domain in full, with the rest retrieved from reference TRBV9 and TRBJ2-1, is DSGVTQTPKHLITATGQRVTLRCSPRSGDLSVYWYQQSLDQGLQFLIQYYNGEERAKGNILERFSAQQFPDLHSELNLSSLELGDSALYFCASSPSGGYEQFFGPGTRLTVL.

The sample holds a few counts of this clone. The chain carries TRBV6-5 and TRBJ2-7; 14 nucleotides align to TRBD2. Per germline, CDR1 MNHEY and CDR2 SVGAGI. This CDR3 is 15 amino acids long. The trim removed 6 bases at V and 5 bases at J, leaving 6 bases unmatched. CDR3 amino acids: CASSPGLAGVNEQYF. CDR3 nucleotide sequence: TGTGCCAGCAGCCCGGGACTAGCGGGAGTAAACGAGCAGTACTTC.

The chain employs TRBV6-1 and TRBJ1-5; the D is unclear. The germline V gene has CDR1 MNHNS and CDR2 SASEGT. V shed 0 bases and J shed 6 bases, with 3 bases lying between them. The CDR3 is 12 amino acids. Written as DNA, the CDR3 is TGTGCCAGCAGTGAAGCGGCTCAGCCCCAGCATTTT. It translates to CASSEAAQPQHF.

The chain joins TRBV7-9 to TRBJ1-2; tentatively, D is TRBD1 (5 bases). The CDR3 loop spans 12 amino acids. Germline-derived CDR1 and CDR2 are SEHNR and FQNEAQ (reference sequence). The V and J ends lost 11 bases and 1 base respectively, with 11 bases between them. CDR3 sequence reads: CAQGGGNYGYTF. For the CDR3, the DNA is TGTGCCCAGGGAGGAGGTAACTATGGCTACACCTTC.

V is TRBV2 and J is TRBJ2-2, with TRBD1 as a possible D gene (6 bases). Germline V gene data show CDR1 as SNHLY and CDR2 as FYNNEI. V was pared by 7 bases and J by 6 bases, with 15 bases between. This CDR3 is built from 14 residues. CDR3 region: CASNGGPLPGELFF. CDR3 in DNA: TGTGCCAGCAATGGGGGCCCTTTACCCGGGGAGCTGTTTTTT. The full variable domain, rest sourced from reference TRBV2 and TRBJ2-2, is EPEVTQTPSHQVTQMGQEVILRCVPISNHLYFYWYRQILGQKVEFLVSFYNNEISEKSEIFDDQFSVERPDGSNFTLKIRSTKLEDSAMYFCASNGGPLPGELFFGEGSRLTVL.

The table lists this clone with a count of one. The chain's CDR3 is CASSRGQGGYEQYF. CDR3 in DNA: TGCGCCAGCAGCAGGGGACAGGGCGGGTACGAGCAGTACTTC. The chain uses TRBV5-1 and TRBJ2-7, with 9 nucleotides matching TRBD1. The CDR3 contains 14 residues. V was clipped by 4 bases and J by 4 bases; unmatched bases: 6. Per the germline V gene, CDR1 is SGHRS and CDR2 is YFSETQ.

The sample holds a few counts of this clone. Other DNA sequences in this sample translate to the same CDR3. V is TRBV6-5 and J is TRBJ2-7; 9 nucleotides line up with TRBD1. V shed 3 bases and J 2 bases; nucleotides not matched to a gene: 2. Germline lookup yields CDR1 MNHEY and CDR2 SVGAGI. This CDR3 region has 14 residues. The DNA for the CDR3 is TGTGCCAGCAGTTATGGGACAGGGACCTACGAGCAGTACTTC. This sequence encodes CASSYGTGTYEQYF.

This chain joins TRBV11-2 and TRBJ2-5; 9 nucleotides agree with TRBD2. CDR1 is SGHAT and CDR2 is FQNNGV in the germline V gene. With 7 bases clipped from V and 5 bases from J, the junction kept 8 bases outside the gene matches. CDR3 length: 14 residues. The CDR3 is CASTLLAGRETQYF. For the CDR3, the DNA is TGTGCCAGCACCCTTCTAGCGGGAAGGGAGACCCAGTACTTC.

With respect to this clone: At the DNA level, this CDR3 is encoded by other sequences in the same sample as well. This chain connects TRBV20-1 to TRBJ2-5, with D hard to call. This CDR3 region has 10 residues. The germline CDR1 and CDR2 sequences are DFQATT and SNEGSKA (reference sequence). V shed 6 bases and J shed 2 bases, with 4 bases lying between them. The DNA for the CDR3 is TGCAGTGCGCCGCAAGAGACCCAGTACTTC. Protein: CSAPQETQYF.

The chain uses TRBV7-9 and TRBJ2-1; 9 bases agree with TRBD2. The CDR3 totals 16 residues. Germline values: CDR1 SEHNR, CDR2 FQNEAQ (reference sequence). V shed 4 bases, J shed 6 bases, and the junction held 10 bases outside the gene matches. DNA for the CDR3: TGTGCCAGCAGCTCGTCGACTAGCGGAGAAATCAATGAGCAGTTCTTC. Protein: CASSSSTSGEINEQFF.

This chain links TRBV29-1 with TRBJ2-7, with 9 bases lining up with TRBD2. The trim removed 5 bases at V and 0 bases at J, leaving 5 bases unmatched. The V gene's germline CDR1 is SQVTM and CDR2 ANQGSEA. CDR3 length: 14 residues. The CDR3 DNA follows: TGCAGCGTTAGGGCGGGAGGGCCCTCCTACGAGCAGTACTTC. It encodes CSVRAGGPSYEQYF.

The genes are TRBV5-4 and TRBJ1-2, with 7 bases fitting TRBD1. V lost 4 bases to trimming and J lost 3 bases; unmatched junction nucleotides: 6. The CDR3 has 14 amino acids. The germline V gene encodes CDR1 SGHNT and CDR2 YYREEE (reference sequence). The CDR3 bases are TGTGCCAGCAGCCTCCGGGACAGATACTATGGCTACACCTTC. Encoded protein: CASSLRDRYYGYTF.

The V call is TRBV30, the J call TRBJ1-1, with D hard to call. Germline assignment: CDR1 GTSNPN and CDR2 SVGIG (reference sequence). The length of the CDR3 is 15 residues. V was shortened by 4 bases and J by 1 base, with 16 bases between the two germline ends. The DNA for the CDR3 is TGTGCCTGGATTCGCAGCTTGACGGGGAACACTGAAGCTTTCTTT. It yields the protein CAWIRSLTGNTEAFF.